This T cell receptor (beta chain) stems from a study of blood T cells in healthy people across ages. Primers used in a second PCR of about 6 to 11 cycles were a sample-barcoded 5' primer and a J-beta primer mix. Each CDR3 protein gets one entry after TCRdb re-called the 5' RACE reads with MiXCR. The sample has more than 750,000 distinct CDR3 sequences; 25% to 35% are singletons. The V and J ends lost 5 bases and 4 bases respectively, with 20 bases between them. Per the germline V gene, CDR1 is SGHVS and CDR2 is FQNEAQ. This CDR3 is 16 amino acids long. This clonotype was detected a few times. The sample was also linked to a second study, of T cells of mothers and their children. From that second work: Mothers gave over 8 million TCR beta CDR3 reads each, and children about 3 million each.

This TCR derives from a woman aged 35 to 49 in good health. Sequenced sample: blood. The chain couples TRBV7-8 to TRBJ1-1; weak D call: TRBD1 (6 bases). The DNA of the CDR3 is TGTGCCAGCAGCCCCTCACCGGGGGGCGCGTCCACTGAAGCTTTCTTT. Encoded protein: CASSPSPGGASTEAFF.